This TCR beta chain was recovered during a study of shared clonotypes between healthy human individuals. Study-level points and caveats: Naive subsets generally had larger estimated richness than memory subsets.

TCRdb's copy holds only in-frame clones and misses some; the assay was immunoSEQ multiplex PCR. The sample contains approximately 700,000 clones, roughly 72% of which appear only once. In regard to this clone: Its specificity is unknown.

Germline-derived CDR1 and CDR2 are SNHLY and FYNNEI. This CDR3 contains 18 residues. Trimming took 2 bases from V and 2 from J, leaving 16 bases between them. This sequence originates from a woman in her thirties in good health. Specimen: memory CD4+ T cells sorted from blood. Regarding subset: CD45RA-negative fraction. The chain is built from TRBV2 and TRBJ2-6; D is perhaps TRBD1 or TRBD2 (5 bases each). The CDR3 DNA is TGTGCCAGCAGTGAACAGGGCGACTGGCGGGCTGGGGCCAACGTCCTGACTTTC. It specifies CASSEQGDWRAGANVLTF.